These 22 T cell receptor beta chains share one sample of origin, sequenced in a study of blood T cell repertoires in COVID-19. Assay used: immunoSEQ multiplex PCR; TCRdb lists only in-frame clones, some missing. The sample has around 150,000 clones, 80% seen once; the top ten hold 3.4%. Sequencing was carried out using PBMCs or T cells enriched from blood (not recorded which). These receptors were obtained from an older woman who had recovered from COVID-19.

V usage is TRBV6-2 or TRBV6-3 and J usage is TRBJ1-5, with 9 bases fitting TRBD1. The CDR3 is 16 residues long. V dropped 4 bases and J dropped 0; count of bases not matched to a gene: 4. The V gene's germline CDR1 is MNHEY and CDR2 SVGEGT. DNA for the CDR3: TGTGCCAGCAGTTCGACAGGGGGTTATAGCAATCAGCCCCAGCATTTT. It specifies CASSSTGGYSNQPQHF.

This clone occurred a few times. The chain has TRBV30 and TRBJ2-5, with 13 bases that match TRBD2. The CDR3 covers 15 residues. Germline-derived CDR1 and CDR2 are GTSNPN and SVGIG (reference sequence). Losses at the gene ends were 5 bases for V and 2 bases for J; bases not matched to a gene: 5. The CDR3 sequence is CAWGGLAGRQETQYF. In nucleotides, the CDR3 is TGTGCCTGGGGGGGACTAGCGGGGAGGCAAGAGACCCAGTACTTC.

This clone was detected a few times. This rearrangement joins TRBV11-2 to TRBJ2-2; 8 bases map to TRBD2. Germline lookup yields CDR1 SGHAT and CDR2 FQNNGV. After removal of 5 bases from V and 0 bases from J, the junction contained 5 bases not matched to a gene. The CDR3 extends over 16 amino acids. The CDR3 is CASSLLAAANTGELFF. DNA for the CDR3: TGTGCCAGCAGCCTACTAGCGGCCGCGAACACCGGGGAGCTGTTTTTT.

The rearrangement uses TRBV7-3 and TRBJ2-5; D gene ambiguous. Germline CDR1 SGHTA, CDR2 FQGTGA. Trimming pared 0 bases from V and 3 bases from J, leaving 5 bases between. The CDR3 totals 13 residues. The CDR3 DNA reads TGTGCCAGCAGCTTAACGCGCGAAGAGACCCAGTACTTC. It translates to CASSLTREETQYF.

The DNA of the CDR3 is TGTGCCAGCAGGAGTATGGGGACAGCTCTCGGGAACTATGGCTACACCTTC. It is translated as CASRSMGTALGNYGYTF. The chain uses TRBV9 and TRBJ1-2; 7 bases align to TRBD1. The trim removed 5 bases at V and 2 bases at J, leaving 15 bases unmatched. The CDR3 totals 17 residues. The germline CDR1 and CDR2 sequences are SGDLS and YYNGEE.

In DNA form, the CDR3 reads TGTGCCAGCTCCCGAAACGCCGACAGGGGGTTTGAGACCCAGTACTTC. Its translation: CASSRNADRGFETQYF. The chain recombines TRBV18 with TRBJ2-5, with 9 bases that match TRBD1. Germline values: CDR1 KGHSH, CDR2 LQKENI. CDR3 length: 16 residues. After removal of 6 bases from V and 5 bases from J, the junction contained 13 bases not matched to a gene.

The chain couples TRBV5-1 to TRBJ1-1, with TRBD1 matching 7 bases. The CDR3 is 12 residues long. CDR1 SGHRS and CDR2 YFSETQ come from the germline V gene. With 4 bases clipped from V and 7 bases from J, the junction kept 4 bases outside the gene matches. This CDR3 is CASSGGTDEAFF. CDR3 coding DNA: TGCGCCAGCAGCGGCGGGACAGATGAAGCTTTCTTT.

The chain recombines TRBV11-2 with TRBJ1-6, with D possibly TRBD1 on 6 matching bases. The V end lost 6 bases, the J end lost 8 bases, and 23 bases lay between the germline ends. CDR3 length: 17 residues. CDR1 is SGHAT and CDR2 is FQNNGV in the germline V gene. CDR3 amino acids: CASSIFGAGDAHSPLHF. Written as DNA, the CDR3 is TGTGCCAGCAGTATTTTCGGGGCAGGGGACGCTCATTCACCCCTCCACTTT.

The chain joins TRBV2 to TRBJ2-1; a possible D gene is TRBD1 (6 bases). Trimming removed 6 bases at V and 0 bases at J, with 15 bases between. The CDR3 extends over 16 amino acids. The germline gives CDR1 SNHLY, CDR2 FYNNEI. The DNA of the CDR3 is TGTGCCAGCAGCATGCAGAGGGGGTTCTCCTACAATGAGCAGTTCTTC. It codes for CASSMQRGFSYNEQFF.

The chain recombines TRBV7-8 with TRBJ2-3; 13 positions match TRBD2. Trimming at V came to 4 bases and at J to 6 bases, leaving 7 bases not matched to a gene. The CDR3 has 16 amino acids. CDR1 is SGHVS, CDR2 FQNEAQ, per germline. In nucleotides, the CDR3 is TGTGCCAGCAGCTCACTAGCGGGGGGGCCGGCGGATACGCAGTATTTT. It is translated as CASSSLAGGPADTQYF.

The CDR3 is CASTGGGASGELFF. DNA of the CDR3: TGCGCCAGCACTGGCGGGGGGGCGTCCGGGGAGCTGTTTTTT. The rearrangement links TRBV5-1 to TRBJ2-2, with 9 nucleotides matching TRBD2. Germline CDR1 SGHRS, CDR2 YFSETQ. There are 14 residues in the CDR3. V lost 6 bases to trimming and J lost 6 bases; unmatched junction nucleotides: 6.

The V gene is TRBV18, the J gene TRBJ1-4; 8 bases line up with TRBD1. Per germline, CDR1 KGHSH and CDR2 LQKENI. The length of the CDR3 is 15 residues. The V segment lost 6 bases and the J segment 8 bases; nucleotides outside the gene matches: 11. CDR3 nucleotide sequence: TGTGCCAGCTCGATGGACAGGGTTGAGCAGGAAAAACTGTTTTTT. This codes for CASSMDRVEQEKLFF.

This clone was seen just once. The chain combines TRBV5-1 with TRBJ2-1; a weak D match, TRBD1 (5 bases). The germline gives CDR1 SGHRS, CDR2 YFSETQ. This CDR3 comprises 15 residues. V dropped 0 bases and J dropped 4 bases, with 11 bases sitting between them. CDR3 coding DNA: TGCGCCAGCAGCTTGGTTCTGGGGCCGTACAATGAGCAGTTCTTC. Its translation: CASSLVLGPYNEQFF. The variable domain in full, with the rest retrieved from reference TRBV5-1 and TRBJ2-1, is KAGVTQTPRYLIKTRGQQVTLSCSPISGHRSVSWYQQTPGQGLQFLFEYFSETQRNKGNFPGRFSGRQFSNSRSEMNVSTLELGDSALYLCASSLVLGPYNEQFFGPGTRLTVL.

The rearrangement uses TRBV5-1 and TRBJ1-2, with 7 bases identical to TRBD1. CDR3 length: 16 residues. Trimming removed 0 bases from V and 4 bases from J; junction bases left unmatched: 9. CDR1 and CDR2 (germline): SGHRS, YFSETQ. In nucleotides, the CDR3 is TGCGCCAGCAGCTTGGAAGGGCAGGGGGTTGGCTATGGCTACACCTTC. It codes for CASSLEGQGVGYGYTF.

The chain is built from TRBV2 and TRBJ1-1; the D gene is possibly TRBD1 (6 bases). CDR1 SNHLY and CDR2 FYNNEI come from the germline V gene. The CDR3 length is 12 residues. Trimming shortened V by 1 base and J by 9 bases, and 9 bases separated the two germline ends. CDR3 bases: TGTGCCAGCAGTGAAGGGCAGGGGCAAGCTTTCTTT. Amino acids: CASSEGQGQAFF.

The genes are TRBV4-1 and TRBJ1-2, with no clear D. Trimming left V 3 bases short and J 3 bases short, with 14 bases between. The CDR3 sequence is 15 residues long. CDR1 and CDR2 from the germline V gene are MGHRA and YSYEKL. This CDR3 reads CASSHLFRADYGYTF. The DNA of the CDR3 is TGCGCCAGCAGCCACCTTTTCCGCGCGGACTATGGCTACACCTTC.

The chain employs TRBV20-1 and TRBJ1-6; the D gene is possibly TRBD1 (5 bases). This CDR3 is 15 amino acids long. Germline V lookup: CDR1 DFQATT, CDR2 SNEGSKA (reference sequence). Trimming pared 3 bases from V and 5 bases from J, leaving 14 bases between. The CDR3, as DNA: TGCAGTGCTAGTGTGGGGGGTAGGAATAATTCACCCCTCCACTTT. This gives the protein CSASVGGRNNSPLHF.

This sequence joins TRBV19 and TRBJ1-3; D remains unclear. Trimming left V 4 bases short and J 2 bases short, with 6 bases between. Per germline, CDR1 LNHDA and CDR2 SQIVND (reference sequence). This CDR3 has 13 residues. The CDR3 DNA reads as TGTGCCAGTAGTACAGTACCTGGAAACACCATATATTTT. Translating gives CASSTVPGNTIYF.

The chain is built from TRBV10-3 and TRBJ2-3, with 8 nucleotides matching TRBD2. CDR1 is ENHRY, CDR2 SYGVKD, per germline. V dropped 7 bases and J dropped 5; count of bases not matched to a gene: 8. This CDR3 is built from 14 residues. The CDR3 DNA sequence: TGTGCCATCACGGGAGGGGCGGGGGGAGATACGCAGTATTTT. This gives the protein CAITGGAGGDTQYF.

This sequence joins TRBV24-1 and TRBJ2-1; perhaps TRBD2 as D (6 bases). The CDR3 is 14 amino acids. Per the germline V gene, CDR1 is KGHDR and CDR2 is SFDVKD. Trimming took 5 bases from V and 3 from J, leaving 10 bases between them. The CDR3 nucleotides read TGTGCCACCAGTGGGGGGGAGCTCTACAATGAGCAGTTCTTC. Protein: CATSGGELYNEQFF.

This clone has a single count. V and J are TRBV5-1 and TRBJ2-1; TRBD2 agrees at 13 bases. The CDR3 is 18 amino acids. In germline, CDR1 is SGHRS, CDR2 YFSETQ. The V segment lost 3 bases and the J segment 4 bases; nucleotides outside the gene matches: 10. As DNA, the CDR3 is TGCGCCAGCAGCTCAGGACTAGCGGGAGCAACAACGTACAATGAGCAGTTCTTC. As protein: CASSSGLAGATTYNEQFF.

The V call is TRBV24-1, the J call TRBJ2-7; D gene uncertain. The CDR3 extends over 14 amino acids. CDR1 and CDR2 (germline): KGHDR, SFDVKD. Trimming cost V 1 base and J 5 bases, with 11 bases left between them. CDR3 in amino acids: CATSDLFSQDEQYF. The CDR3 nucleotides are TGTGCCACCAGTGATTTATTCAGCCAGGACGAGCAGTACTTC.